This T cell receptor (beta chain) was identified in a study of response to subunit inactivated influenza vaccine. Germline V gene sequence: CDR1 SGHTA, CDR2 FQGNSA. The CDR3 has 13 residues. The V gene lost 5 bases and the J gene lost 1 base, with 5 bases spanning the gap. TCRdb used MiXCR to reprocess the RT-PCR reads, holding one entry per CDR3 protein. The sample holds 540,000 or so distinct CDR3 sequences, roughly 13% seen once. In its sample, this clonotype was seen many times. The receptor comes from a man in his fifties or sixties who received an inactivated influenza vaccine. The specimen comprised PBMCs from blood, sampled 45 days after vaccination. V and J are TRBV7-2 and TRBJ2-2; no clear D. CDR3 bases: TGTGCCAGCAGCCCTTGGAACACCGGGGAGCTGTTTTTT. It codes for CASSPWNTGELFF.